The entry below gives a single T cell receptor (beta chain) sequence along with its context. Sequencing was performed with immunoSEQ multiplex PCR; in TCRdb, only in-frame clones are kept and a portion is missing. The sample includes around 300,000 clones, under 90% of them seen just once. There are 15 residues in the CDR3. V was pared by 5 bases and J by 2 bases, with 9 bases of the junction left unmatched. Germline V lookup: CDR1 SQVTM, CDR2 ANQGSEA. The data were obtained in a study of blood T cell repertoires in COVID-19. The wider study: Italy, Spain and the United States were the sources of the convalescent and acute COVID-19 samples. PBMCs, B-cell-depleted T cells, or T cells were the source of the cDNA or gDNA that made up the material.

The sequenced sample was peripheral blood. The rearrangement joins TRBV29-1 to TRBJ1-1, with 9 bases fitting TRBD1. The origin of this receptor is a man in his fifties or sixties with acute or convalescent COVID-19. The CDR3 nucleotides are TGCAGCGTTCGCGGCACGACAGGGGGAAACACTGAAGCTTTCTTT. Translated, it gives CSVRGTTGGNTEAFF.